Sequencing of this T cell receptor (beta chain) was carried out in a study of cytomegalovirus exposure and HLA in healthy donors. Primers: 60 Vbeta forward and 13 Jbeta reverse. The protocol was immunoSEQ multiplex PCR, while the TCRdb copy is restricted to in-frame clones and leaves out a portion. The sample includes about 110,000 clones, about 80% of them seen just once. Points on this clone: One end of the junction does not line up with germline, which may come from a read error.

The CDR3 is 15 amino acids. Per germline, CDR1 SEHNR and CDR2 FQNEAQ (reference sequence). The chain is built from TRBV7-9 and TRBJ1-5, with a possible D match to TRBD1 (5 bases). The clonotype originates from a woman in her sixties or seventies in good health and CMV-seropositive. Sequences were obtained from PBMCs. The CDR3 bases are TGTTCCAGCAGCTTAGGGGCTATTAAGGGGCAGCCCCAGCATTTT. This encodes CSSSLGAIKGQPQHF. Together with reference TRBV7-9 and TRBJ1-5, the CDR3 gives the full variable domain: DTGVSQNPRHKITKRGQNVTFRCDPISEHNRLYWYRQTLGQGPEFLTYFQNEAQLEKSRLLSDRFSAERPKGSFSTLEIQRTEQGDSAMYLCSSSLGAIKGQPQHFGDGTRLSIL.